This record looks at one T cell receptor beta chain sequence and its context. Other DNA sequences within the sample encode an identical CDR3. PCR was performed using 60 Vbeta and 13 Jbeta primers. The method was immunoSEQ multiplex PCR; TCRdb's version includes in-frame clones alone and lacks a portion of them. Of some 190,000 clones listed, around 80% were seen once; the top ten hold 0.85% to 1.4%. These data come from a study of cytomegalovirus exposure and HLA in healthy donors. V lost 5 bases to trimming and J lost 1 base; unmatched junction nucleotides: 6. Germline V CDR1 and CDR2: MNHEY, SVGAGI. The CDR3 extends over 15 amino acids.

The V call is TRBV6-5, the J call TRBJ1-1; TRBD1 agrees at 8 bases. The source of this sequence is a woman between 40 and 50 years old in good health and CMV-seronegative. The material sequenced was PBMCs. This CDR3 is CASSKLGQGNTEAFF. The CDR3 DNA reads as TGTGCCAGCAGTAAGCTAGGACAGGGGAACACTGAAGCTTTCTTT.